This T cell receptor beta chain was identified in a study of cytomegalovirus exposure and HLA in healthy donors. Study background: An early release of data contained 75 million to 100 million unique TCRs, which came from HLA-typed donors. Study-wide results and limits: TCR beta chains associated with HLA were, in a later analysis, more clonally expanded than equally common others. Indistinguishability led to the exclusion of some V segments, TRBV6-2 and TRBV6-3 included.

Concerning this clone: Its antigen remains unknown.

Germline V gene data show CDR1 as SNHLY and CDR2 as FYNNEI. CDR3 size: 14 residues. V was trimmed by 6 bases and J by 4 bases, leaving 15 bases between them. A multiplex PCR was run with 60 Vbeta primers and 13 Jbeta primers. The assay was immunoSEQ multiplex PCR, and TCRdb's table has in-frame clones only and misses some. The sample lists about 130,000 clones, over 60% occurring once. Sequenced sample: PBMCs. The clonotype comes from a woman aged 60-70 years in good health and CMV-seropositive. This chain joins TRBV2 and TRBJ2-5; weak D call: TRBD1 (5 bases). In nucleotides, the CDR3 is TGTGCCAGCAGCGCCAGGGCCTCAGGAGAGACCCAGTACTTC. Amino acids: CASSARASGETQYF.